The sample holds one count of the clone carrying this T cell receptor beta chain. The antigen remains undetermined. The sample originates from a study of T-cell reconstitution after alpha-beta-depleted transplantation in children. Germline V gene sequence: CDR1 LGHDT, CDR2 YNNKEL (reference sequence). The V end lost 10 bases, the J end lost 5 bases, and 27 bases lay between the germline ends. The CDR3 sequence is 17 residues long. TCRbeta library construction was performed incorporating unique molecular identifiers. Each CDR3 protein is one row after TCRdb ran MiXCR on the PCR reads. Of about 400,000 distinct CDR3 sequences in the sample, around 15% were seen once. General study points: By about two months after transplant, alpha-beta T cells reportedly arose from several hundred graft clones that had expanded. Some patients owed their high day-60 TCRbeta diversity to surviving recipient T cells and thymic progenitors. By one year post-transplant, T-cell counts and diversity largely arose from T cells that were newly produced.

This chain connects TRBV3-1 to TRBJ2-1, with D perhaps matching TRBD2 (5 bases). The receptor was derived from a boy younger than two who had a stem cell transplant for Wiskott-Aldrich syndrome, so the T cells may come from the graft donor. The starting material was PBMCs, mostly from graft donor cells, obtained 360 days after TCRalphabeta/CD19-depleted stem cell transplant. This CDR3 is CATTTDLHGLSDNEQFF. CDR3 coding DNA: TGTGCCACCACCACGGATCTTCACGGACTTTCGGACAATGAGCAGTTCTTC.